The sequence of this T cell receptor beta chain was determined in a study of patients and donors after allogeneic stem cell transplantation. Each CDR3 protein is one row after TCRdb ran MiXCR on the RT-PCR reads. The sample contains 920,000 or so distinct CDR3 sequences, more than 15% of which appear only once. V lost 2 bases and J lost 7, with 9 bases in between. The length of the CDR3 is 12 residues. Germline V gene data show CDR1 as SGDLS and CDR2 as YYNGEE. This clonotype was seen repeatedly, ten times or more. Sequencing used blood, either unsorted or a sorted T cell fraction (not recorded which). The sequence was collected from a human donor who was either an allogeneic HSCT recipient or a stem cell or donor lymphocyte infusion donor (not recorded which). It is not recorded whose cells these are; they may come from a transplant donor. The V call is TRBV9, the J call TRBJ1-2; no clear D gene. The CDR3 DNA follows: TGTGCCAGCAGCGTTGCCGGTGGTGGCTACACCTTC. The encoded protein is CASSVAGGGYTF. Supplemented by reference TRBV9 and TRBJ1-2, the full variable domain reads DSGVTQTPKHLITATGQRVTLRCSPRSGDLSVYWYQQSLDQGLQFLIQYYNGEERAKGNILERFSAQQFPDLHSELNLSSLELGDSALYFCASSVAGGGYTFGSGTRLTVV.